This passage covers 18 T cell receptor beta chains from one sample sequenced in a study of spatial heterogeneity in lung cancer. Time point reported: sample taken at primary tumor resection. Unsorted whole RNA of tumor, nontumor lung or frozen PBMC was sequenced. TCRdb re-analysed the 5' RACE reads in MiXCR, keeping a single row per CDR3 protein. Here the sample spans fewer than 55,000 distinct CDR3 sequences, about 7.6% being singletons. The source was PBMCs, collected at surgery. These TCRs come from a female donor with early-stage non-small cell lung cancer.

This clonotype appeared many times. V and J are TRBV19 and TRBJ2-5; weak D call: TRBD1 (6 bases). This CDR3 spans 15 amino acids. Trimming stripped 1 base from V and 2 bases from J, with 11 bases between. Germline V gene lookup returns CDR1 LNHDA and CDR2 SQIVND (reference sequence). CDR3 sequence: CASSIGGTPQETQYF. The CDR3 region has the DNA TGTGCCAGTAGTATAGGTGGGACACCACAAGAGACCCAGTACTTC. Looking up the rest from reference TRBV19 and TRBJ2-5 gives the full variable domain: DGGITQSPKYLFRKEGQNVTLSCEQNLNHDAMYWYRQDPGQGLRLIYYSQIVNDFQKGDIAEGYSVSREKKESFPLTVTSAQKNPTAFYLCASSIGGTPQETQYFGPGTRLLVL.

This clonotype has a count of ten or more. The rearrangement links TRBV10-3 to TRBJ2-7; 9 bases fit TRBD1. Germline V lookup: CDR1 ENHRY, CDR2 SYGVKD. V lost 8 bases, J lost 2 bases, and 1 base stayed unmatched. This CDR3 comprises 12 residues. DNA of the CDR3: TGTGCCATCGGACAGGGGACCTACGAGCAGTACTTC. Translating gives CAIGQGTYEQYF.

This chain uses TRBV29-1 with TRBJ2-7, with no clear D. Germline CDR1 is SQVTM and CDR2 is ANQGSEA. V was cut by 7 bases and J by 0 bases, with 13 bases left in between. This CDR3 comprises 13 residues. CDR3 DNA sequence: TGCAGCGCCCAGACTCCAGACTCCTACGAGCAGTACTTC. It translates to CSAQTPDSYEQYF.

Many counts were recorded for this clonotype. This chain uses TRBV12-3 or TRBV12-4 with TRBJ1-1, with D unresolved. The CDR3 runs 12 residues. The V and J ends lost 6 bases and 6 bases respectively, with 11 bases between them. The CDR3 region has the DNA TGTGCCAGCAGCCCTCCGTCCTCTGAAGCTTTCTTT. Its protein product is CASSPPSSEAFF.

This clonotype was seen more than once but under ten times. The rearrangement uses TRBV5-1 and TRBJ2-1, with 13 bases fitting TRBD2. The CDR3 covers 15 residues. CDR1 and CDR2 (germline): SGHRS, YFSETQ. J lost 8 bases, V lost 2 bases, and 4 bases had no gene match. The CDR3 loop is CASSFRLAGGHEQFF. DNA for the CDR3: TGCGCCAGCAGCTTCCGACTAGCGGGGGGACATGAGCAGTTCTTC.

There are many counts of this clonotype. J is TRBJ1-5 and V is TRBV6-1, with D unclear. CDR1 is MNHNS, CDR2 SASEGT, per germline. The CDR3 totals 13 residues. Trimming removed 6 bases at V and 3 bases at J, with 9 bases between. The CDR3 nucleotides read TGTGCCAGCAGGCTGATAATCAATCAGCCCCAGCATTTT. It yields the protein CASRLIINQPQHF.

There are a few counts of this clonotype. The chain has TRBV5-5 and TRBJ2-2, with D possibly being TRBD1 or TRBD2 (6 bases each). Germline V CDR1 and CDR2: SGHKS, YYEKEE (reference sequence). Trimming took 0 bases from V and 4 from J, leaving 10 bases between them. The CDR3 loop spans 15 amino acids. The CDR3 here is CASSLDGGPTGELFF. The CDR3, as DNA: TGTGCCAGCAGCTTGGATGGGGGGCCCACCGGGGAGCTGTTTTTT.

This clonotype was picked up many times. The chain's CDR3 is CASSSPGQGETQYF. The CDR3 region has the DNA TGTGCCAGCAGTTCCCCGGGACAGGGTGAGACCCAGTACTTC. This rearrangement joins TRBV27 to TRBJ2-5, with TRBD1 matching 9 bases. Germline assignment: CDR1 MNHEY and CDR2 SMNVEV (reference sequence). Trimming removed 4 bases from V and 5 bases from J; junction bases left unmatched: 5. The CDR3 loop spans 14 amino acids.

The genes are TRBV6-6 and TRBJ2-2; TRBD1 might be the D (6 bases). Deletions cut 7 bases from V and 2 bases from J, with 11 bases between. The CDR3 contains 14 residues. From germline, CDR1 is MNHNY and CDR2 SVGAGI (reference sequence). The CDR3 region is CASTATGNTGELFF. Here the CDR3 DNA reads TGTGCCAGCACCGCGACAGGAAACACCGGGGAGCTGTTTTTT.

This clonotype was recorded a few times. The DNA of the CDR3 is TGTGCCAGCAGCGTCCTGGGACAGAGCGAGACCCAGTACTTC. Translated, it gives CASSVLGQSETQYF. This rearrangement joins TRBV9 to TRBJ2-5; 7 bases agree with TRBD1. V gave up 2 bases and J gave up 5 bases; unmatched junction bases: 6. CDR1 is SGDLS, CDR2 YYNGEE, per germline. The CDR3 runs to 14 residues.

This clonotype was found a few times. CDR3 protein: CAWEAGAGANVLTF. The CDR3 bases are TGTGCCTGGGAAGCAGGGGCTGGGGCCAACGTCCTGACTTTC. The gene calls are TRBV30 and TRBJ2-6; D possibly corresponds to TRBD1 (6 bases). V gave up 5 bases and J gave up 2 bases, with 10 bases separating them. CDR1 and CDR2 from the germline V gene are GTSNPN and SVGIG (reference sequence). This CDR3 is 14 amino acids long.

This clonotype was seen a few times. The rearrangement links TRBV5-1 to TRBJ2-1, with D uncertain. Trimming removed 4 bases at V and 0 bases at J, with 17 bases between. There are 17 residues in the CDR3. CDR1 is SGHRS, CDR2 YFSETQ, per germline. The CDR3 DNA follows: TGCGCCAGCAGCCCACCCCCAGCAAGGAGCTCCTACAATGAGCAGTTCTTC. This gives the protein CASSPPPARSSYNEQFF.

This clonotype turned up a few times. The rearrangement links TRBV12-5 to TRBJ1-1; 8 nucleotides align to TRBD1. The germline V gene has CDR1 LGHNT and CDR2 FRNRAP. Trimming cost V 7 bases and J 5 bases; bases outside gene matches: 15. CDR3 length: 16 residues. The CDR3 loop is CASAIRTGSRGTEAFF. The CDR3 region has the DNA TGTGCTAGTGCCATCCGGACAGGGAGTCGGGGTACTGAAGCTTTCTTT.

This clonotype was seen ten or more times. This chain connects TRBV2 to TRBJ2-1; possible D gene TRBD1, 6 bases. The CDR3 spans 14 residues. CDR1 and CDR2 (germline): SNHLY, FYNNEI. The ends were cut back, 5 bases at V and 7 bases at J, with 15 bases in the middle. DNA for the CDR3: TGTGCCAGCAGTAAACGGCAGGGGTGGAATGAGCAGTTCTTC. Translated, it gives CASSKRQGWNEQFF.

The gene calls are TRBV10-3 and TRBJ2-6; 9 bases line up with TRBD1. CDR1 and CDR2 (germline): ENHRY, SYGVKD. V trimming: 10 bases; J trimming: 0 bases; junction bases outside the gene matches: 10. The CDR3 is made up of 17 amino acids. CDR3 loop: CATRRDRANSGANVLTF. CDR3 nucleotides: TGTGCCACCCGTCGGGACAGGGCCAACTCTGGGGCCAACGTCCTGACTTTC.

This clonotype was observed a handful of times. The CDR3 region has the DNA TGTGCCAGCAGTGTGAGCGGGGGGAGCCTACAGACCCAGTACTTC. It is translated as CASSVSGGSLQTQYF. This chain joins TRBV2 and TRBJ2-5; 9 nucleotides match TRBD2. Per the germline V gene, CDR1 is SNHLY and CDR2 is FYNNEI. The length of the CDR3 is 15 residues. V was pared by 4 bases and J by 6 bases, with 9 bases of the junction left unmatched.

The table lists this clonotype with many counts. The rearrangement uses TRBV5-1 and TRBJ2-3; TRBD2 might be the D (6 bases). Trimming pared 0 bases from V and 3 bases from J, leaving 23 bases between. The CDR3 loop spans 19 amino acids. Germline assignment: CDR1 SGHRS and CDR2 YFSETQ. The CDR3 coding sequence is TGCGCCAGCAGCTTGGCGCCAACCGTATCCGGGGGTAATACAGATACGCAGTATTTT. Its protein is CASSLAPTVSGGNTDTQYF.

This clonotype appeared many times. This chain joins TRBV29-1 and TRBJ2-5, with TRBD2 matching 10 bases. Germline V gene sequence: CDR1 SQVTM, CDR2 ANQGSEA. The CDR3 is 13 residues long. V lost 5 bases and J lost 5; bases outside the gene matches: 5. The CDR3: CSVSLAGVETQYF. The CDR3 DNA follows: TGCAGCGTTAGTCTAGCGGGGGTTGAGACCCAGTACTTC.